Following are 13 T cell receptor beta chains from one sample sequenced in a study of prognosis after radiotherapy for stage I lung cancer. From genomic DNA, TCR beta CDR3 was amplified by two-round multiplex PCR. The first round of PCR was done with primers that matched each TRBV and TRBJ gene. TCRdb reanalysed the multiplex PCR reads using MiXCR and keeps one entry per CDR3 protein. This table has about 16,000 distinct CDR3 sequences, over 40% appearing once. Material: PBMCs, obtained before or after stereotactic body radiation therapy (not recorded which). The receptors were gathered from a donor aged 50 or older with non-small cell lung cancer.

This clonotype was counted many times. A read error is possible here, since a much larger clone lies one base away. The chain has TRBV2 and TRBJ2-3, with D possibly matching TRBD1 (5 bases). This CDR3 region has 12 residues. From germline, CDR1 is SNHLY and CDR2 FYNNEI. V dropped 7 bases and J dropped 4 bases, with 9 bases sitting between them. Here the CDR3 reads CASIATADTQYF. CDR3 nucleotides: TGTGCCAGCATCGCGACAGCAGATACGCAGTATTTT.

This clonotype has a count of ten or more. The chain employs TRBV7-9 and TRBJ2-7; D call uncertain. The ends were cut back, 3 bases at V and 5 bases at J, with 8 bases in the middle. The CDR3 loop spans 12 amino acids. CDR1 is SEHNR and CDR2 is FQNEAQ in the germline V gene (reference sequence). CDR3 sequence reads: CASSFLVHEQYF. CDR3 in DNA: TGTGCCAGCAGCTTCTTGGTTCACGAGCAGTACTTC.

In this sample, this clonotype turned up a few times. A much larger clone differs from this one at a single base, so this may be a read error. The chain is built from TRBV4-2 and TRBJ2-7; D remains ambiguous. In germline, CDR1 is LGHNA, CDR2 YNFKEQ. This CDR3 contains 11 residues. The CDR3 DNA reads TGTGCCATCAGCCAAAATTACGAGCAGTACTTC. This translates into CAISQNYEQYF.

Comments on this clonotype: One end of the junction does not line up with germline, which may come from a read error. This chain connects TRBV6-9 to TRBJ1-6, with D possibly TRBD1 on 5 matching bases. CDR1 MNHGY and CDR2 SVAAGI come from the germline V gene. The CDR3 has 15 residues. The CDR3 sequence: CVSTTDSSYNSPLHF. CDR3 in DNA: TGTGTCAGCACCACAGACAGCTCCTATAATTCACCCCTCCACTTT.

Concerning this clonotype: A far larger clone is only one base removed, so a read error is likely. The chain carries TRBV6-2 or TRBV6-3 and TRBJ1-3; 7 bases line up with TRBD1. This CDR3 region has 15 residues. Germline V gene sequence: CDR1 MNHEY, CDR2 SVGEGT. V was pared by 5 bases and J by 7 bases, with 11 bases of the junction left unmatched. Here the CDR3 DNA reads TGTGCCAGCAGTCCGACCTCGACAGGGCTGAACACCATATATTTT. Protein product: CASSPTSTGLNTIYF.

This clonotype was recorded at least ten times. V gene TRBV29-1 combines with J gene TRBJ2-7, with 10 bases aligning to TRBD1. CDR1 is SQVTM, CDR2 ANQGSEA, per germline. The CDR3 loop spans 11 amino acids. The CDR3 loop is CSTGQGYEQYF. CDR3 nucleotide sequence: TGCAGTACGGGACAGGGGTACGAGCAGTACTTC.

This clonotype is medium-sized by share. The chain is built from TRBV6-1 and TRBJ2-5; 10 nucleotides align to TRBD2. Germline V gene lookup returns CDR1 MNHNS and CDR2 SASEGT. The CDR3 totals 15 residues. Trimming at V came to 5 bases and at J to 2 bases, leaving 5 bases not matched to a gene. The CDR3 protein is CASSTGTSEQETQYF. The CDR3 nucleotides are TGTGCCAGCAGTACCGGGACTAGCGAACAAGAGACCCAGTACTTC.

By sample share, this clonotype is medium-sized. For the CDR3, the DNA is TGTGCCAGCAGCTTAACGCTAGGAGACACCGGGGAGCTGTTTTTT. The encoded protein is CASSLTLGDTGELFF. The chain links TRBV7-3 to TRBJ2-2; no definite D call. The CDR3 has 15 residues. Germline V gene sequence: CDR1 SGHTA, CDR2 FQGTGA. Between the trimmed V and J ends, which lost 0 bases and 3 bases, there was a span of 8 bases. Using reference TRBV7-3 and TRBJ2-2 for the parts outside the CDR3, the full variable domain is GAGVSQTPSNKVTEKGKYVELRCDPISGHTALYWYRQSLGQGPEFLIYFQGTGAADDSGLPNDRFFAVRPEGSVSTLKIQRTERGDSAVYLCASSLTLGDTGELFFGEGSRLTVL.

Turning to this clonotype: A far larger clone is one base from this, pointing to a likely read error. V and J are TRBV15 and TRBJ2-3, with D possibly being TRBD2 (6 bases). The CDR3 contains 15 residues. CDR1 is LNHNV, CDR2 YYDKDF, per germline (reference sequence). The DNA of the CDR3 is TGTGTCAGCAGTGAAAGCGGGTCTAGCACAGATACGCAGTATTTT. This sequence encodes CVSSESGSSTDTQYF.

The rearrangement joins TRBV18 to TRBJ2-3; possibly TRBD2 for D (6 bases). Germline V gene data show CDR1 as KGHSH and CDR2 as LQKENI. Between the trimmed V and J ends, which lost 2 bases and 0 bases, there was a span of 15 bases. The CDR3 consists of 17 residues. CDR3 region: CASSPGRGTDSTDTQYF. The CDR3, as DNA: TGTGCCAGCTCACCAGGTAGAGGGACTGATAGCACAGATACGCAGTATTTT. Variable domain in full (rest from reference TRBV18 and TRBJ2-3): NAGVMQNPRHLVRRRGQEARLRCSPMKGHSHVYWYRQLPEEGLKFMVYLQKENIIDESGMPKERFSAEFPKEGPSILRIQQVVRGDSAAYFCASSPGRGTDSTDTQYFGPGTRLTVL.

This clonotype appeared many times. The CDR3 DNA follows: TGTGCCAGCAGTGAAGCGGTAGCTAAGGCTGAGACCCAGTACTTC. As protein: CASSEAVAKAETQYF. The chain combines TRBV6-2 or TRBV6-3 with TRBJ2-5, with a possible D match to TRBD2 (5 bases). CDR3 length: 15 amino acids. Germline V gene data show CDR1 as MNHEY and CDR2 as SVGEGT. Trimming cost V 5 bases and J 5 bases, with 18 bases left between them.

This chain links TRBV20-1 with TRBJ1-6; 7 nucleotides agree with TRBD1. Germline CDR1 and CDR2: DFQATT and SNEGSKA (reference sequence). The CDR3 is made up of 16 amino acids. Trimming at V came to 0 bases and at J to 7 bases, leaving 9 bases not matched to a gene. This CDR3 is CSARDFTTGRNSPLHF. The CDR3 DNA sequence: TGCAGTGCTAGAGATTTTACGACAGGGAGGAATTCACCCCTCCACTTT.

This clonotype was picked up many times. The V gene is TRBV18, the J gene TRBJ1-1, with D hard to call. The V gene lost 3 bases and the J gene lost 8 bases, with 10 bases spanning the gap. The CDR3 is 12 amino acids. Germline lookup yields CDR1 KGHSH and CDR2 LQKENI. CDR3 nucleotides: TGTGCCAGCTCACCGTCGACGCGGGAAGCTTTCTTT. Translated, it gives CASSPSTREAFF.